The clone carrying this T cell receptor (beta chain) has at least ten counts. These data belong to a study of neurological immune-mediated disorders. With 10-nucleotide random UMIs included, cDNA was synthesized by 5'RACE. TCRdb fed the 5' RACE reads into MiXCR, producing one record per CDR3 protein. Among about 99,000 distinct CDR3 sequences listed, approximately 10% were seen once. Looked up from germline, CDR1 is SGHRS and CDR2 is YFSETQ. V was clipped by 0 bases and J by 5 bases; unmatched bases: 4. The CDR3 totals 15 residues. Time point described: longitudinal time-point 3. The clonotype comes from a female donor with HTLV-1-associated myelopathy (HAM/TSP). The V call is TRBV5-1, the J call TRBJ2-1; 8 bases agree with TRBD1. Sequenced input: PBMCs. The CDR3 nucleotides read TGCGCCAGCAGCTTGGAAGGGACAGGCGACAATGAGCAGTTCTTC. Amino acids: CASSLEGTGDNEQFF.